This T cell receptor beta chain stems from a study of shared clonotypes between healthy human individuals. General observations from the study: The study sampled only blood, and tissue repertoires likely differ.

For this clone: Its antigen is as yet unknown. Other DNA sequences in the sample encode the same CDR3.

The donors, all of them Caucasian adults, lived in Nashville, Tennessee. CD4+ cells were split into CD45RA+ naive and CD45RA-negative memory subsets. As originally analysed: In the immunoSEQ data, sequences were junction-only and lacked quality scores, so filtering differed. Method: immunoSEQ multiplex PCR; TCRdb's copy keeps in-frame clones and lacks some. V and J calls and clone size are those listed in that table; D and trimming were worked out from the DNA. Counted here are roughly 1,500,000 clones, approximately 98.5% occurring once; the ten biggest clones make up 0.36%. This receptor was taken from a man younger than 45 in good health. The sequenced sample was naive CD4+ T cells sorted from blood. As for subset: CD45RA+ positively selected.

In nucleotides, the CDR3 is TGCGCCAGCAGCCCCACGGGTTCCGGAAACACCATATATTTT. Protein product: CASSPTGSGNTIYF. The chain uses TRBV5-1 and TRBJ1-3; D not resolved. Germline loops: CDR1 SGHRS, CDR2 YFSETQ. CDR3 length: 14 residues. Trimming took off 4 bases at V and 4 bases at J, with 12 bases between the two ends.